These 29 T cell receptor beta chains share one sample of origin, sequenced in a study of blood T cell repertoires in COVID-19. Produced via immunoSEQ multiplex PCR; TCRdb's table is partial and in-frame only. The profile shows approximately 31,000 clones, roughly 85% of them singletons. The specimen was peripheral blood. All receptors derive from a man older than 75 with active COVID-19.

This clone was counted once. CDR3 sequence: CASSEGGNGSYEQYF. CDR3 nucleotides: TGTGCCAGCAGTGAAGGCGGTAATGGCTCCTACGAGCAGTACTTC. The gene calls are TRBV2 and TRBJ2-7, with D uncertain. Trimming stripped 1 base from V and 0 bases from J, with 10 bases between. Germline-derived CDR1 and CDR2 are SNHLY and FYNNEI. The CDR3 runs to 15 residues. Using reference TRBV2 and TRBJ2-7 for the parts outside the CDR3, the full variable domain is EPEVTQTPSHQVTQMGQEVILRCVPISNHLYFYWYRQILGQKVEFLVSFYNNEISEKSEIFDDQFSVERPDGSNFTLKIRSTKLEDSAMYFCASSEGGNGSYEQYFGPGTRLTVT.

The chain uses TRBV18 and TRBJ1-4; TRBD1 aligns across 8 bases. Trimming cost V 5 bases and J 7 bases; bases outside gene matches: 6. This CDR3 is 14 amino acids long. Germline CDR1 reads KGHSH; CDR2 reads LQKENI. This CDR3 is CASSSTGAREKLFF. The CDR3 bases are TGTGCCAGCTCATCGACAGGGGCCCGTGAAAAACTGTTTTTT.

CDR3 sequence: CASTGTPNTDTQYF. Written as DNA, the CDR3 is TGTGCCAGCACCGGGACTCCGAACACAGATACGCAGTATTTT. V gene TRBV2 combines with J gene TRBJ2-3; possible D gene TRBD2, 6 bases. Germline loops: CDR1 SNHLY, CDR2 FYNNEI. V was trimmed by 7 bases and J by 2 bases, leaving 13 bases between them. This CDR3 is 14 amino acids long.

CDR3 in amino acids: CATSRDIGGRETQYF. The CDR3 bases are TGTGCCACCAGCAGGGATATTGGGGGCCGGGAGACCCAGTACTTC. The chain employs TRBV15 and TRBJ2-5; D might be TRBD1 (6 bases). Germline V lookup: CDR1 LNHNV, CDR2 YYDKDF (reference sequence). Trimming left V 3 bases short and J 5 bases short, with 16 bases between. This CDR3 is 15 amino acids long.

The J gene is TRBJ1-1, the V gene TRBV10-3; 8 bases agree with TRBD1. Germline V CDR1 and CDR2: ENHRY, SYGVKD. The CDR3 covers 12 residues. J was trimmed by 6 bases and V by 7 bases; bases with no gene match: 4. CDR3 sequence reads: CAITGQGAEAFF. CDR3 DNA: TGTGCCATCACCGGACAGGGCGCTGAAGCTTTCTTT.

V and J are TRBV19 and TRBJ1-1; D uncertain. Per germline, CDR1 LNHDA and CDR2 SQIVND (reference sequence). CDR3 length: 15 amino acids. V lost 3 bases and J lost 1, with 12 bases in between. CDR3 sequence: CASSIAGRGNTEAFF. The CDR3 region has the DNA TGTGCCAGTAGTATTGCGGGCAGAGGGAACACTGAAGCTTTCTTT.

The chain employs TRBV18 and TRBJ2-5; 10 nucleotides line up with TRBD1. Germline V CDR1 and CDR2: KGHSH, LQKENI. This CDR3 contains 15 residues. Trimming at V came to 4 bases and at J to 2 bases, leaving 4 bases not matched to a gene. The CDR3 sequence: CASSLGTGVQETQYF. The CDR3 DNA reads TGTGCCAGCTCACTAGGGACAGGGGTGCAAGAGACCCAGTACTTC. Looking up the rest from reference TRBV18 and TRBJ2-5 gives the full variable domain: NAGVMQNPRHLVRRRGQEARLRCSPMKGHSHVYWYRQLPEEGLKFMVYLQKENIIDESGMPKERFSAEFPKEGPSILRIQQVVRGDSAAYFCASSLGTGVQETQYFGPGTRLLVL.

To note about this clone: This specimen includes other DNA sequences encoding the same CDR3. V usage is TRBV7-2 and J usage is TRBJ2-5, with 8 bases aligning to TRBD2. The trim removed 5 bases at V and 5 bases at J, leaving 4 bases unmatched. This CDR3 region has 13 residues. Germline CDR1 reads SGHTA; CDR2 reads FQGNSA. CDR3 region: CASSSGGGETQYF. The CDR3 DNA is TGTGCCAGCAGCAGCGGGGGAGGGGAGACCCAGTACTTC.

The chain combines TRBV19 with TRBJ2-3; 11 nucleotides agree with TRBD2. Trimming cost V 1 base and J 1 base; bases outside gene matches: 4. Germline-derived CDR1 and CDR2 are LNHDA and SQIVND (reference sequence). The CDR3 consists of 17 residues. Here the CDR3 reads CASSIALAGGRTDTQYF. The CDR3 DNA reads TGTGCCAGTAGTATAGCCCTAGCGGGGGGCCGCACAGATACGCAGTATTTT.

J is TRBJ2-1 and V is TRBV7-9; tentatively, D is TRBD2 (5 bases). V was shortened by 2 bases and J by 8 bases, with 7 bases between the two germline ends. The CDR3 has 12 residues. Germline CDR1 and CDR2: SEHNR and FQNEAQ (reference sequence). The CDR3 spells CASSLLEDEQFF. The CDR3 region has the DNA TGTGCCAGCAGCTTACTGGAGGATGAGCAGTTCTTC.

This sequence joins TRBV15 and TRBJ2-5, with unresolved D. Looked up from germline, CDR1 is LNHNV and CDR2 is YYDKDF (reference sequence). The V and J ends lost 0 bases and 3 bases respectively, with 14 bases between them. The CDR3 is 16 residues long. The CDR3 region has the DNA TGTGCCACCAGCAGAGATACCCTGGAGATCGAAGAGACCCAGTACTTC. Residues: CATSRDTLEIEETQYF.

The chain employs TRBV21-1 and TRBJ2-4; TRBD1 is taken as the D call from the table, unchecked against the DNA. TRBV21-1 is a pseudogene. This CDR3 has 16 residues. CDR3 protein: CASKGSESVAKNIQYF. The CDR3 region has the DNA TGTGCCAGCAAGGGGTCCGAATCCGTAGCCAAAAACATTCAGTACTTC.

CDR3 region: CASSRDRGPLANYGYTF. CDR3 DNA sequence: TGTGCCAGCAGCCGAGACAGGGGGCCCCTAGCTAACTATGGCTACACCTTC. V usage is TRBV6-6 and J usage is TRBJ1-2; 10 positions agree with TRBD1. With V trimmed by 6 bases and J by 0 bases, 10 bases remained unmatched. The CDR3 length is 17 residues. Germline V gives CDR1 MNHNY, CDR2 SVGAGI (reference sequence).

The chain joins TRBV4-1 to TRBJ2-5; D may be TRBD1 (6 bases). The V gene lost 2 bases and the J gene lost 9 bases, with 19 bases spanning the gap. The germline gives CDR1 MGHRA, CDR2 YSYEKL. The CDR3 runs to 15 residues. The CDR3 reads CASSQQGALPGAQYF. Here the CDR3 DNA reads TGCGCCAGCAGCCAACAAGGCGCCCTTCCAGGGGCCCAGTACTTC.

J is TRBJ2-7 and V is TRBV12-3 or TRBV12-4; D may be TRBD2 (6 bases). The CDR3 runs 12 residues. Trimming left V 3 bases short and J 6 bases short, with 9 bases between. The CDR3 here is CASSLGGAEQYF. CDR3 coding DNA: TGTGCCAGCAGTTTGGGCGGGGCCGAGCAGTACTTC.

The chain recombines TRBV11-2 with TRBJ2-3; D is unresolved. V dropped 5 bases and J dropped 5 bases, with 11 bases sitting between them. Looked up from germline, CDR1 is SGHAT and CDR2 is FQNNGV. This CDR3 is 13 amino acids long. The CDR3 loop is CASSPLFIDTQYF. The CDR3 coding sequence is TGTGCCAGCAGCCCCCTATTCATAGATACGCAGTATTTT.

A few counts support this clone. V usage is TRBV5-5 and J usage is TRBJ2-7, with D possibly TRBD2 on 7 matching bases. There are 16 residues in the CDR3. Between the trimmed V and J ends, which lost 3 bases and 2 bases, there was a span of 18 bases. The V gene's germline CDR1 is SGHKS and CDR2 YYEKEE (reference sequence). The CDR3 sequence is CASSSSLRGAAYEQYF. The CDR3 DNA reads TGTGCCAGCAGCTCTTCACTCCGGGGGGCGGCCTACGAGCAGTACTTC. Full variable domain (missing parts from reference TRBV5-5 and TRBJ2-7): DAGVTQSPTHLIKTRGQQVTLRCSPISGHKSVSWYQQVLGQGPQFIFQYYEKEERGRGNFPDRFSARQFPNYSSELNVNALLLGDSALYLCASSSSLRGAAYEQYFGPGTRLTVT.

This rearrangement joins TRBV11-2 to TRBJ2-5, with TRBD1 matching over 7 bases. Germline CDR1 and CDR2: SGHAT and FQNNGV. The CDR3 loop spans 15 amino acids. V shed 5 bases and J 4 bases; nucleotides not matched to a gene: 10. The CDR3: CASSRQQGSGETQYF. Written as DNA, the CDR3 is TGTGCCAGCAGCCGACAACAGGGGTCGGGAGAGACCCAGTACTTC.

The rearrangement links TRBV5-1 to TRBJ2-7, with 8 positions matching TRBD1. Germline assignment: CDR1 SGHRS and CDR2 YFSETQ. V was pared by 3 bases and J by 2 bases, with 4 bases of the junction left unmatched. CDR3 length: 14 residues. The CDR3, as DNA: TGCGCCAGCAGCTACAGGGGGTCAACCTACGAGCAGTACTTC. This translates into CASSYRGSTYEQYF.

The chain carries TRBV2 and TRBJ1-1; the match to TRBD1 covers 7 bases. This CDR3 spans 14 amino acids. Per the germline V gene, CDR1 is SNHLY and CDR2 is FYNNEI. The junction had 5 bases not matched to a gene; V was cut back by 4 bases and J by 3 bases. For the CDR3, the DNA is TGTGCCAGCAGTGGGAGGGACAGCTACACTGAAGCTTTCTTT. Translated, it gives CASSGRDSYTEAFF.

This clone appeared once. The chain recombines TRBV2 with TRBJ1-1; a weak D match, TRBD1 (5 bases). The V gene lost 0 bases and the J gene lost 0 bases, with 8 bases spanning the gap. The CDR3 consists of 15 residues. Looked up from germline, CDR1 is SNHLY and CDR2 is FYNNEI. For the CDR3, the DNA is TGTGCCAGCAGTGAAGCTCCCAGGGTGAACACTGAAGCTTTCTTT. This translates into CASSEAPRVNTEAFF.

The chain links TRBV7-9 to TRBJ2-3; TRBD2 might be the D (7 bases). Between the trimmed V and J ends, which lost 2 bases and 5 bases, there was a span of 14 bases. The CDR3 has 15 amino acids. Germline V gene data show CDR1 as SEHNR and CDR2 as FQNEAQ (reference sequence). CDR3 amino acids: CASSLSRGGGDTQYF. The CDR3 nucleotides are TGTGCCAGCAGCTTATCGAGGGGGGGTGGAGATACGCAGTATTTT.

The chain uses TRBV9 and TRBJ2-2; TRBD2 matches 9 bases. Per the germline V gene, CDR1 is SGDLS and CDR2 is YYNGEE. This CDR3 spans 15 amino acids. The ends lost 1 base at V and 3 bases at J; junction bases unmatched: 1. CDR3 DNA: TGTGCCAGCAGCGTAACTAGCGGGTACACCGGGGAGCTGTTTTTT. Its protein product is CASSVTSGYTGELFF.

V gene TRBV5-1 combines with J gene TRBJ2-1, with D possibly matching TRBD2 (6 bases). Germline CDR1 is SGHRS and CDR2 is YFSETQ. Trimming took 4 bases from V and 1 from J, leaving 12 bases between them. This CDR3 contains 15 residues. CDR3 protein: CASSPAGFSYNEQFF. The CDR3 nucleotides read TGCGCCAGCAGCCCTGCGGGGTTTTCCTACAATGAGCAGTTCTTC.

The chain uses TRBV19 and TRBJ1-1; 8 bases fit TRBD1. The trim removed 1 base at V and 0 bases at J, leaving 7 bases unmatched. The germline V gene encodes CDR1 LNHDA and CDR2 SQIVND (reference sequence). The CDR3 consists of 17 residues. The CDR3 coding sequence is TGTGCCAGTAGTATAGGGGGACAGGTCAACTTGAACACTGAAGCTTTCTTT. Translated, it gives CASSIGGQVNLNTEAFF.

This clone was recorded only once. J is TRBJ1-4 and V is TRBV2; tentative D call: TRBD1 (5 bases). Trimming pared 1 base from V and 7 bases from J, leaving 13 bases between. Looked up from germline, CDR1 is SNHLY and CDR2 is FYNNEI. The CDR3 contains 15 residues. CDR3 in amino acids: CASSEGAGRGEKLFF. The CDR3 nucleotides read TGTGCCAGCAGTGAAGGTGCAGGGCGGGGTGAAAAACTGTTTTTT.

The CDR3 region is CASSSTLAAVYNEQFF. In nucleotides, the CDR3 is TGTGCCAGCAGCTCGACACTAGCGGCCGTTTACAATGAGCAGTTCTTC. The chain joins TRBV7-2 to TRBJ2-1, with TRBD2 matching 8 bases. V shed 4 bases and J 4 bases; nucleotides not matched to a gene: 9. Germline CDR1 is SGHTA and CDR2 is FQGNSA. The CDR3 length is 16 residues.

The chain has TRBV2 and TRBJ1-2; 9 nucleotides agree with TRBD1. This CDR3 spans 14 amino acids. CDR1 and CDR2 from the germline V gene are SNHLY and FYNNEI. V lost 6 bases, J lost 7 bases, and 9 bases stayed unmatched. The CDR3 loop reads CASSQQGARGGYTF. CDR3 coding DNA: TGTGCCAGCAGCCAACAGGGGGCAAGGGGTGGCTACACCTTC.

This chain links TRBV28 with TRBJ1-2; tentative D call: TRBD1 (5 bases). CDR3 length: 14 residues. The V and J ends lost 7 bases and 5 bases respectively, with 17 bases between them. Per the germline V gene, CDR1 is MDHEN and CDR2 is SYDVKM. This CDR3 reads CASTPNRYLYGYTF. CDR3 coding DNA: TGTGCCAGCACCCCCAACAGGTACCTTTATGGCTACACCTTC.